This T cell receptor beta chain originates from a study of siplizumab effects on memory and regulatory T cells (dated by TCRdb to the late 2010s). Describing the broader study: The study looked at the effect of siplizumab, an anti-CD2 antibody, on alloreactive T-cell subsets in allogeneic mixed lymphocyte reactions made from human PBMCs. The paper's findings and limits, for the study overall: Siplizumab significantly lowered the cumulative frequency of alloreactive sequences that could be traced to unstimulated CD4+ memory T cells. In reactions with siplizumab, an average of approximately 69% of mappable alloreactive CD4+ clones were Treg-derived, compared with roughly 26% in control reactions. About 80-97% of proliferating CD4+ or CD8+ clones could not be given a naive or memory phenotype. Whether proliferating Tregs from siplizumab cultures actually had suppressive function was not functionally confirmed. Because sequences at frequencies below about 10^-5 were poorly captured, only a minor fraction of alloreactive clones could be mapped back to unstimulated subsets. Greater diversity appeared to be present in unstimulated naive T cells than in memory T cells, and a substantial contribution to the alloresponse seemed to be made by naive cells.

Concerning this clone itself: The target of this receptor is not known. The input lacks base qualities; no much larger clone sits a single base away.

The CDR3 measures 14 amino acids from cysteine to phenylalanine. Only CDR3 DNA remains: 42 bases, in frame from the first base. V was cut back by 7 bases and J by 0 bases, leaving a gap of 13 bases between them. Based on the germline V gene, the CDR1 and CDR2 sequences are MDHEN and SYDVKM. Sorted unstimulated T cells and proliferating T cells recovered from mixed lymphocyte reactions were subjected to TCRbeta CDR3 sequencing. Fresh whole blood from about ten HLA-typed healthy donors served as the source for isolating PBMCs. Unstimulated CD4+ regulatory T cells were FACS-sorted to map the origin of alloreactive clones. The library relied on the immunoSEQ multiplex PCR assay. The deep sequencing platform assayed about 10^5 TCR templates per sample. Genomic DNA extracted from sorted T cells was the material used for TCRbeta CDR3 sequencing. Under the source paper's analysis protocol: The R programming language was used for clonal analysis of the TCRbeta CDR3 data. Alloreactive CD4+ and CD8+ clones were identified by comparing unstimulated samples to CFSE-low samples taken after the reaction. By matching sequences to the repertoires of sorted unstimulated Treg and non-Treg cells, each alloreactive CD4+ clone was assigned a regulatory or non-regulatory origin. What TCRdb holds here is the immuneACCESS table cut down to in-frame rearrangements. Part of the clones is not present; checked against another copy, under half of the missing clones reflect an unresolved V gene, and the others are unexplained. The V and J calls and clone size were taken over from that table, and D and trimming were inferred from the DNA. This sample lists about 69,000 clones; 88% were detected once. Together, the top ten hold 1.5% to 2% of the sample.

The V and J segments used are TRBV28 and TRBJ2-7; a tentative D call is TRBD1 (6 bases match). The sequence was collected from a human donor in good health. The sequenced sample consisted of Tregs sorted from blood. CDR3 reads: CASNTVGGSYEQYF. DNA sequence: TGTGCCAGCAACACTGTAGGGGGCTCCTACGAGCAGTACTTC.